These 7 T cell receptor beta chains share one sample of origin, sequenced in a study of vaccination and CD4 T cells after COVID-19. The sample's treatment: approximately 9-day PBMC culture with coronavirus spike peptide pools or control peptides (ViraFEST assay). These receptors' antigens are unknown. The study sequenced cultured CD4+ T cell DNA using the Oncomine TCR Beta short-read assay. Via MiXCR, TCRdb re-called the PCR reads, giving one row per CDR3 protein. The sample lists fewer than 15,000 distinct CDR3 sequences; roughly 52% were seen once. Sequenced sample: CD4+ T cells from blood, cultured in vitro. These receptors came from a human donor who had recovered from COVID-19.

The chain is built from TRBV20-1 and TRBJ2-1, with D possibly TRBD2 on 7 matching bases. Per the germline V gene, CDR1 is DFQATT and CDR2 is SNEGSKA (reference sequence). V lost 4 bases to trimming and J lost 0 bases, with 16 bases between them. The CDR3 extends over 16 amino acids. The DNA of the CDR3 is TGCAGTGCTACCTCGCGCGGGGGACACTCCTACAATGAGCAGTTCTTC. Its translation: CSATSRGGHSYNEQFF.

V gene TRBV11-2 combines with J gene TRBJ1-2; TRBD1 might be the D (6 bases). Trimming cost V 4 bases and J 7 bases, with 13 bases left between them. CDR1 SGHAT and CDR2 FQNNGV come from the germline V gene. The CDR3 loop spans 13 amino acids. This chain's CDR3 is CASSSPGQFGYTF. DNA for the CDR3: TGTGCCAGCAGCTCCCCCGGACAGTTTGGCTACACCTTC.

The sample holds a few counts of this clonotype. V and J are TRBV6-2 or TRBV6-3 and TRBJ2-1; 8 bases match TRBD2. CDR1 is MNHEY, CDR2 SVGEGT, per germline. V trimming: 2 bases; J trimming: 4 bases; junction bases outside the gene matches: 7. The CDR3 covers 16 residues. DNA for the CDR3: TGTGCCAGCAGTTACGATTGGGAGCGGGGGTACAATGAGCAGTTCTTC. Protein product: CASSYDWERGYNEQFF.

V gene TRBV7-2 combines with J gene TRBJ2-7, with 10 bases fitting TRBD2. This CDR3 is 16 amino acids long. Trimming removed 4 bases from V and 3 bases from J; junction bases left unmatched: 9. Germline lookup yields CDR1 SGHTA and CDR2 FQGNSA. The CDR3 region is CASSWGLATGIYEQYF. The CDR3 DNA reads TGTGCCAGCAGCTGGGGACTAGCGACAGGAATCTACGAGCAGTACTTC.

By frequency in the sample, this clonotype is medium-sized. The chain is built from TRBV6-2 or TRBV6-3 and TRBJ1-1; a weak D match, TRBD1 (6 bases). CDR1 MNHEY and CDR2 SVGEGT come from the germline V gene. This CDR3 region has 17 residues. Trimming shortened V by 6 bases and J by 3 bases, and 23 bases separated the two germline ends. The CDR3 spells CASSAAGGAGWDTEAFF. The CDR3 DNA is TGTGCCAGCAGCGCGGCCGGGGGCGCCGGTTGGGACACTGAAGCTTTCTTT.

The V gene is TRBV20-1, the J gene TRBJ1-4; D might be TRBD1 (6 bases). Trimming removed 4 bases from V and 4 bases from J, with 10 bases in between. Germline values: CDR1 DFQATT, CDR2 SNEGSKA (reference sequence). The CDR3 sequence is 13 residues long. CDR3 loop: CSAITGYNEKLFF. CDR3 sequence (DNA): TGCAGTGCTATAACAGGGTATAATGAAAAACTGTTTTTT.

DNA for the CDR3: TGCAGTGCTAAGGCGGGGGGTGAGACCCAGTACTTC. This codes for CSAKAGGETQYF. The chain couples TRBV20-1 to TRBJ2-5; 8 nucleotides line up with TRBD2. V gave up 4 bases and J gave up 5 bases; unmatched junction bases: 3. Germline V lookup: CDR1 DFQATT, CDR2 SNEGSKA (reference sequence). The CDR3 is 12 residues long.